This TCR beta chain was found in a study of beta chain features in type 1 diabetes. Overall study: Patients and healthy donors were similar in age, gender and cell yields.

This clone was detected a few times. Its specificity is unknown. The CDR3 has 17 amino acids. The germline CDR1 and CDR2 sequences are MNHEY and SMNVEV (reference sequence). Trimming at V came to 3 bases and at J to 5 bases, leaving 8 bases not matched to a gene. Study-wide results and caveats: Type 1 diabetes patients had VDJ junctions that carried fewer insertions and more deletions. Overrepresentation of cells with high TCR expression could result from cDNA sequencing.

Expressed TCRB transcripts were sequenced after all isolated RNA was converted to cDNA. Measured with immunoSEQ multiplex PCR; TCRdb has only the in-frame clones, and not every one. The sample lists 330,000 or so clones; approximately 14% were seen once. This receptor was obtained from a man younger than 45 in good health. J is TRBJ2-5 and V is TRBV27, with 14 bases aligning to TRBD2. What was sequenced was central memory CD4+ T cells from blood. Written as DNA, the CDR3 is TGTGCCAGCAGTTTGTCGGGACTAGCGGGAGCGGTTGAGACCCAGTACTTC. This codes for CASSLSGLAGAVETQYF.